This is a list of T cell receptor beta chains from one sample in a study of T cells after yellow fever vaccination. TCRdb redid the calling of the 5' RACE reads with MiXCR, one entry per CDR3 protein. The data show 300,000 or so distinct CDR3 sequences, 7% to 10% seen once. Sequencing used PBMCs, obtained 45 days after the first yellow fever vaccination. The receptors come from a man younger than 35 who received the YFV17D yellow fever vaccine. Both conserved end residues are part of each CDR3. D genes are given only for firm matches. The listing skips clone size in some rows; elsewhere it reads once, few, many or a size class.

j_call | d_call | clone_size | v_call | cdr3_aa | cdr3_nt
TRBJ2-1 | TRBD2 | many | TRBV6-2/TRBV6-3 | CASRPTSGAYNEQFF | TGTGCCAGCAGGCCGACTAGCGGGGCCTACAATGAGCAGTTCTTC
TRBJ2-3 | NA | few | TRBV15 | CATSREAVLSADTQYF | TGTGCCACCAGCAGAGAAGCAGTCCTAAGCGCAGATACGCAGTATTTT
TRBJ2-7 | NA | NA | TRBV4-1 | CASSQVGRGSRYEQYF | TGCGCCAGCAGCCAAGTTGGCCGGGGGAGTCGCTACGAGCAGTACTTC
TRBJ2-4 | NA | NA | TRBV19 | CASSSPPDIQYF | TGTGCCAGTAGTTCACCCCCGGACATTCAGTACTTC
TRBJ1-5 | NA | few | TRBV7-9 | CASSLGGKNQPQHF | TGTGCCAGCAGCTTAGGAGGGAAGAATCAGCCCCAGCATTTT
TRBJ2-7 | NA | few | TRBV6-1 | CASNLPGELDEQYF | TGTGCCAGCAACCTACCGGGGGAATTGGACGAGCAGTACTTC
TRBJ1-5 | NA | few | TRBV6-1 | CASRFRANQPQHF | TGTGCCAGCAGGTTCAGGGCCAATCAGCCCCAGCATTTT
TRBJ2-5 | NA | few | TRBV6-1 | CASSEPRSGGQTQYF | TGTGCCAGCAGTGAACCCCGGTCCGGGGGTCAGACCCAGTACTTC
TRBJ2-1 | NA | few | TRBV24-1 | CATSDPKVGGQYNEQFF | TGTGCCACCAGTGATCCCAAAGTGGGCGGCCAGTACAATGAGCAGTTCTTC
TRBJ2-1 | NA | NA | TRBV20-1 | CSARLDNEQFF | TGCAGTGCTAGGCTAGACAATGAGCAGTTCTTC
TRBJ1-1 | NA | few | TRBV19 | CASSRMDTEAFF | TGTGCCAGTAGTAGGATGGACACTGAAGCTTTCTTT
TRBJ2-1 | NA | NA | TRBV5-1 | CASSLGRDFWQFF | TGCGCCAGCAGCTTGGGGAGAGATTTCTGGCAGTTCTTC
TRBJ1-5 | NA | NA | TRBV5-1 | CASSLDGGYWPQHF | TGCGCCAGCAGCTTGGATGGGGGTTACTGGCCCCAGCATTTT
TRBJ2-1 | NA | many | TRBV20-1 | CSARVRGPTSYNEQFF | TGCAGTGCTAGAGTGCGGGGGCCCACTTCTTACAATGAGCAGTTCTTC
TRBJ2-6 | NA | NA | TRBV6-1 | CASSRAGGLSGANVLTF | TGTGCCAGCAGTAGGGCAGGGGGACTCTCTGGGGCCAACGTCCTGACTTTC
TRBJ2-3 | TRBD2 | few | TRBV7-3 | CASSLSGTSGGTQYF | TGTGCCAGCAGCTTATCCGGGACTAGCGGGGGTACGCAGTATTTT
TRBJ2-2 | NA | many | TRBV4-3 | CASSRWQGNTGELFF | TGCGCCAGCAGCCGATGGCAGGGAAACACCGGGGAGCTGTTTTTT
TRBJ2-5 | TRBD2 | many | TRBV5-1 | CASSSGGTQEETQYF | TGCGCCAGCAGCTCGGGGGGGACTCAGGAAGAGACCCAGTACTTC
TRBJ2-7 | NA | NA | TRBV7-8 | CASSAPNRASVTYEQYF | TGTGCCAGCAGCGCACCGAATAGGGCTAGCGTCACCTACGAGCAGTACTTC
TRBJ2-3 | NA | many | TRBV14 | CASSQASRGWGTDTQYF | TGTGCCAGCAGCCAAGCGTCGCGGGGTTGGGGCACAGATACGCAGTATTTT
TRBJ1-1 | NA | few | TRBV5-1 | CASSLAAPLNTEAFF | TGCGCCAGCAGCTTGGCGGCCCCTTTGAACACTGAAGCTTTCTTT
TRBJ2-2 | NA | many | TRBV3-1 | CASSQDLAALAGELFF | TGTGCCAGCAGCCAAGATTTGGCGGCCTTAGCCGGGGAGCTGTTTTTT
TRBJ2-5 | NA | many | TRBV5-1 | CASSLDGETQYF | TGTGCCAGCAGCTTGGATGGGGAGACCCAGTACTTC
TRBJ2-3 | NA | NA | TRBV11-3 | CASSSTFADTQYF | TGTGCCAGCAGCTCGACCTTCGCAGATACGCAGTATTTT
TRBJ1-5 | TRBD1 | NA | TRBV12-3/TRBV12-4 | CASSSDRGGNQPQHF | TGTGCCAGCAGTTCCGACAGGGGTGGCAATCAGCCCCAGCATTTT
TRBJ2-7 | NA | few | TRBV12-3/TRBV12-4 | CASSFSVLIYEQYF | TGTGCCAGCAGTTTCAGCGTACTGATCTACGAGCAGTACTTC
TRBJ2-7 | NA | few | TRBV29-1 | CSVLTGSSYEQYF | TGCAGCGTTCTTACAGGGTCCTCCTACGAGCAGTACTTC
TRBJ1-1 | NA | few | TRBV7-2 | CASSRGGAGMNTEAFF | TGTGCCAGCAGCCGAGGGGGGGCCGGAATGAACACTGAAGCTTTCTTT
TRBJ2-1 | TRBD2 | few | TRBV25-1 | CASSDTSGPSYNEQFF | TGTGCCAGCAGTGATACTAGCGGACCATCCTACAATGAGCAGTTCTTC
TRBJ2-2 | NA | NA | TRBV4-1 | CASSLLLRGVGTGELFF | TGCGCCAGCAGCCTACTTCTCAGGGGGGTGGGCACCGGGGAGCTGTTTTTT
TRBJ2-1 | TRBD1 | NA | TRBV5-4 | CASSTGRGPRVDNEQFF | TGTGCCAGCAGCACCGGAAGGGGGCCCAGGGTCGACAATGAGCAGTTCTTC
TRBJ1-1 | NA | NA | TRBV5-6 | CASSFGGSIAEAFF | TGTGCCAGCAGCTTCGGCGGCTCTATCGCTGAAGCTTTCTTT
TRBJ1-1 | TRBD1 | NA | TRBV27 | CASSFSTGTYTEAFF | TGTGCCAGCAGTTTTTCGACAGGGACGTACACTGAAGCTTTCTTT
TRBJ2-7 | TRBD1 | NA | TRBV6-2/TRBV6-3 | CASSRIPGQASSYEQYF | TGTGCCAGCAGTCGAATACCGGGACAGGCGAGCTCCTACGAGCAGTACTTC
TRBJ2-5 | NA | NA | TRBV6-5 | CASSYSGRGRETQYF | TGTGCCAGCAGTTACTCGGGCAGGGGGAGGGAGACCCAGTACTTC
TRBJ1-5 | TRBD1 | NA | TRBV20-1 | CSASGQALNQPQHF | TGCAGTGCCTCCGGACAGGCTCTCAATCAGCCCCAGCATTTT
TRBJ2-3 | TRBD2 | NA | TRBV7-2 | CASSPQLAGGDTQYF | TGTGCCAGCAGCCCCCAACTAGCGGGGGGAGATACGCAGTATTTT
TRBJ2-3 | NA | NA | TRBV6-2/TRBV6-3 | CASRRQTEDTQYF | TGTGCCAGCAGACGCCAGACGGAAGATACGCAGTATTTT
TRBJ1-1 | NA | few | TRBV10-2 | CASSALTGNTEAFF | TGCGCCAGCAGTGCTTTGACAGGGAACACTGAAGCTTTCTTT
TRBJ2-3 | NA | NA | TRBV9 | CASSAQGSTDTQYF | TGTGCCAGCAGCGCCCAGGGGAGCACAGATACGCAGTATTTT
TRBJ1-3 | NA | few | TRBV5-1 | CASSLLGDFGNTIYF | TGCGCCAGCAGCTTGTTGGGGGACTTTGGAAACACCATATATTTT
TRBJ2-5 | TRBD2 | NA | TRBV5-4 | CASSFGGAGSETQYF | TGTGCCAGCAGCTTCGGGGGGGCCGGTTCAGAGACCCAGTACTTC
TRBJ2-7 | TRBD2 | many | TRBV10-2 | CASSEAGNSYEQYF | TGCGCCAGCAGTGAAGCGGGAAACTCCTACGAGCAGTACTTC
TRBJ1-1 | NA | few | TRBV3-1 | CASSQDGRPEAFF | TGTGCCAGCAGCCAAGACGGACGGCCTGAAGCTTTCTTT
TRBJ2-7 | NA | few | TRBV2 | CASSLLTAAGYEQYF | TGTGCCAGCAGCTTATTGACGGCGGCGGGCTACGAGCAGTACTTC